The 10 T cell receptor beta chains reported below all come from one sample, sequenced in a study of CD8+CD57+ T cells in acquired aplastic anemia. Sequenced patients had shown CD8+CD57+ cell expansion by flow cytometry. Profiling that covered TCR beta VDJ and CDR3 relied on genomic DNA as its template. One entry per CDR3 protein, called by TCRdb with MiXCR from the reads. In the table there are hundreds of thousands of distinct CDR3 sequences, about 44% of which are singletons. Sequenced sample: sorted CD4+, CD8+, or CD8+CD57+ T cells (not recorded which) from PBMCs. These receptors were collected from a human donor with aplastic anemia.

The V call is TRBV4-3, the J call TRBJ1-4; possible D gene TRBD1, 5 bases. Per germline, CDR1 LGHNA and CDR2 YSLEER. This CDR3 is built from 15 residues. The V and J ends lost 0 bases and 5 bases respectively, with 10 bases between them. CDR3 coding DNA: TGCGCCAGCAGCCAAGAAGTGGGACTAAATGAAAAACTGTTTTTT. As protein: CASSQEVGLNEKLFF.

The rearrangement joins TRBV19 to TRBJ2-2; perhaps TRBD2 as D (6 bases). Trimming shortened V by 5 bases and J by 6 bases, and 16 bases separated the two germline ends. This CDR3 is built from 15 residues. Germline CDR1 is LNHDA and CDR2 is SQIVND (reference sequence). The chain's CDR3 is CASSPDTGEAGELFF. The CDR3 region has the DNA TGTGCCAGTAGTCCAGACACGGGGGAAGCCGGGGAGCTGTTTTTT.

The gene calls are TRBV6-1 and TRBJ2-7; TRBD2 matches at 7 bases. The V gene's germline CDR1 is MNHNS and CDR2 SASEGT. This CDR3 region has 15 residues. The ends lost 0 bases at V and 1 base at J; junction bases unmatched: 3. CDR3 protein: CASSEAPSGSYEQYF. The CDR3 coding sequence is TGTGCCAGCAGTGAAGCCCCTAGCGGATCCTACGAGCAGTACTTC.

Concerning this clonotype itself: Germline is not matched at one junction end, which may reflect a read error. The CDR3 DNA reads as TGTGCCAGCAGCGTAGGGCGGGGGGTGGACTATGGCCACACCTTC. Protein: CASSVGRGVDYGHTF. V usage is TRBV9 and J usage is TRBJ1-2; D is possibly TRBD1 (5 bases). This CDR3 is built from 15 residues. Germline CDR1 SGDLS, CDR2 YYNGEE.

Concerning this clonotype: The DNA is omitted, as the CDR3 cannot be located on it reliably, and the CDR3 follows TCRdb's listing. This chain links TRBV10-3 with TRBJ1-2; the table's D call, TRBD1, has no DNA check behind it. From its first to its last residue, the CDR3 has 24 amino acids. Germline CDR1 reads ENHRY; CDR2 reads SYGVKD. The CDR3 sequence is CAISDSRVGTEAFFGQLANYGYTF.

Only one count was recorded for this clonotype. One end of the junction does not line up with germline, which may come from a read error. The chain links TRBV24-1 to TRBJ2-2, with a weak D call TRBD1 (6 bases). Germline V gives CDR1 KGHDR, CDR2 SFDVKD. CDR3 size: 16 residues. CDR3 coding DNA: TGTGCCAGCAGTGAATTCTGGGGGCGCTACACCGGGGAGCTGTTTTTT. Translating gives CASSEFWGRYTGELFF.

CDR3 nucleotides: TGTGCCAGCAGTTTATCCAGGGGGACAACTAATGAAAAACTGTTTTTT. It codes for CASSLSRGTTNEKLFF. The genes are TRBV12-3 or TRBV12-4 and TRBJ1-4, with 7 bases fitting TRBD1. The CDR3 sequence is 16 residues long. V gave up 2 bases and J gave up 0 bases; unmatched junction bases: 3.

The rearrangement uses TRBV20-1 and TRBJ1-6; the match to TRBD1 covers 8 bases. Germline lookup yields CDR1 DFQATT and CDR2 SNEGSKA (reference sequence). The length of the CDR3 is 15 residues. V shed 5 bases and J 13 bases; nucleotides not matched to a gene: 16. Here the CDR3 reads CSAGGGTGDNQPLHF. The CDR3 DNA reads TGCAGTGCTGGGGGAGGGACAGGAGACAATCAGCCCCTCCACTTT.

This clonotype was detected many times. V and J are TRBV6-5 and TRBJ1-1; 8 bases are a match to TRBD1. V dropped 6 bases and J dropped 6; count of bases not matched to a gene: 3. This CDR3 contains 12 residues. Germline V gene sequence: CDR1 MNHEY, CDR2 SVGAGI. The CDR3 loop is CASSLTGAEAFF. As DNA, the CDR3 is TGTGCCAGCAGCCTGACAGGGGCTGAAGCTTTCTTT.

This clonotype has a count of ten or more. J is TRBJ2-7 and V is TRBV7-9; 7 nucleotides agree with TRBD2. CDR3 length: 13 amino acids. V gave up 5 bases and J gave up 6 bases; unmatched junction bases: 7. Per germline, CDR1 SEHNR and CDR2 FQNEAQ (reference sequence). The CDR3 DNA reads TGTGCCAGCAGCCTCGGACTAGTAGGCGAGCAGTACTTC. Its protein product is CASSLGLVGEQYF. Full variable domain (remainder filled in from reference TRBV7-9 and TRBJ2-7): DTGVSQNPRHKITKRGQNVTFRCDPISEHNRLYWYRQTLGQGPEFLTYFQNEAQLEKSRLLSDRFSAERPKGSFSTLEIQRTEQGDSAMYLCASSLGLVGEQYFGPGTRLTVT.